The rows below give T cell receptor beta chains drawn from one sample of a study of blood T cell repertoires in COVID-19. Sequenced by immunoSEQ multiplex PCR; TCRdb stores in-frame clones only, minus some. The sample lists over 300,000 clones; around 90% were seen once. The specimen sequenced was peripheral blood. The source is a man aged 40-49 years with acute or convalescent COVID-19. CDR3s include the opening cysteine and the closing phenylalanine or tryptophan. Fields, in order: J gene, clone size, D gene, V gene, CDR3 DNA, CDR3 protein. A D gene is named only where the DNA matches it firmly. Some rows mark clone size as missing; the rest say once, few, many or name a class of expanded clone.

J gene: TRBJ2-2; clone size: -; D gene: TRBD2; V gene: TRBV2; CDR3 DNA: TGTGCCAGCAGTGAAGGGCCGGCGGGAGGACGAGTCGGGGAGCTGTTTTTT; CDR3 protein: CASSEGPAGGRVGELFF
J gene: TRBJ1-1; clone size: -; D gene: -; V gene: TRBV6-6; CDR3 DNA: TGTGCCAGCAGTTATGTGGGGACTCATGCTTTCTTT; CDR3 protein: CASSYVGTHAFF
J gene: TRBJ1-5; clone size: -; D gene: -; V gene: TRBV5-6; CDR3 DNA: TGTGCCAGCACCCAGTACGGCAATCAGCCCCAGCATTTT; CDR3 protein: CASTQYGNQPQHF
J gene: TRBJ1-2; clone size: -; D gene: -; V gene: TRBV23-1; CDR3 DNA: TGCGCCAGCAGTCAAGGAAGACTTAACTATGGCTACACCTTT; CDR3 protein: CASSQGRLNYGYTF
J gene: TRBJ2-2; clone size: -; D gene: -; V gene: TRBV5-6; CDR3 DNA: TGTGCCAGCAGCGTGACAGCGAACACCGGGGAGCTGTTTTTT; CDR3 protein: CASSVTANTGELFF
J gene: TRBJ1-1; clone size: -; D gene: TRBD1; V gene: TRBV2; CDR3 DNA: TGTGCCATCAACAGGGGGATGAGCGCTGAAGCTTTCTTT; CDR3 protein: CAINRGMSAEAFF
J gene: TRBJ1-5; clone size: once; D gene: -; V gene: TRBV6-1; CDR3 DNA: TGTGCCAGCAGTGAAGCGACAGAGGATCAGCCCCAGCATTTT; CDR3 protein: CASSEATEDQPQHF
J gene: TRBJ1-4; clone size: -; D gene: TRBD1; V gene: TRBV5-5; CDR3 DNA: TGTGCCAGCAGCCCCCAGGGGGCGGCTAATGAAAAACTGTTTTTT; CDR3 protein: CASSPQGAANEKLFF
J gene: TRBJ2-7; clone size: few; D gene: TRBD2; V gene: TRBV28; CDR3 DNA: TGTGCCAGCACGGGAGGCCCAAAGGAGCAGTACTTC; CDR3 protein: CASTGGPKEQYF
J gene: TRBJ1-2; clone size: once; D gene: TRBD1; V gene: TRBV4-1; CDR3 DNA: TGCGCCAGCAGCCATCTTCGGGACAGCTATGGCTACACCTTC; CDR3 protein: CASSHLRDSYGYTF
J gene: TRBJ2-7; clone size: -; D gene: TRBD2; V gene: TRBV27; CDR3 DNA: TGTGCCAGCAGAAGCGGGAGGATAAACGAGCAGTACTTC; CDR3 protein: CASRSGRINEQYF
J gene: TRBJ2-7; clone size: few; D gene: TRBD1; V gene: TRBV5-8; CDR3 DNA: TGTGCCAGCAGCCTTCGGGACAGGGTCCTCGAGCAGTACTTC; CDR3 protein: CASSLRDRVLEQYF
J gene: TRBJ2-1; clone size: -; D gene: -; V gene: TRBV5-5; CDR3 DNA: TGTGCCAGCAGCCTGGACAGGAGGGGTAATGAGCAGTTCTTC; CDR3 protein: CASSLDRRGNEQFF
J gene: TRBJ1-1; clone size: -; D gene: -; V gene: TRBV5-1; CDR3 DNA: TGCGCCAGCAGCGTTGAAAGCAGCGAATACACTGAAGCTTTCTTT; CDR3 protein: CASSVESSEYTEAFF
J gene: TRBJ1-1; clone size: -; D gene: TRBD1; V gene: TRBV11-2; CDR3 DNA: TGTGCCAGCAGCCCGGGACAGTTGAACACTGAAGCTTTCTTT; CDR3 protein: CASSPGQLNTEAFF
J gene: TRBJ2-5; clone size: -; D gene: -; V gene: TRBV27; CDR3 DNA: TGTGCCAGCAGCCCGACAGGACCGAGAGTCGGGGAGCAGTACTTC; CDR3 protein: CASSPTGPRVGEQYF
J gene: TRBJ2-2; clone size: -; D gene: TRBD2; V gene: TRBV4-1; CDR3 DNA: TGCGCCAGCAGCCAGCTTCCGGGACTAGCGGCTGCCGGGGAGCTGTTTTTT; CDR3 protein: CASSQLPGLAAAGELFF
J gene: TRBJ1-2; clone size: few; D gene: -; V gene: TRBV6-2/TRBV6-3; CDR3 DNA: TGTGCCAGCAGTTACTCGGAAGAGAGGATTACTATCTATGGCTACACCTTC; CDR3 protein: CASSYSEERITIYGYTF
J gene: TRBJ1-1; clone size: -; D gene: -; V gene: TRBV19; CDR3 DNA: TGTGCCAGTAATCCGGGGGGGCCCACTGAAGCTTTCTTT; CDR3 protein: CASNPGGPTEAFF
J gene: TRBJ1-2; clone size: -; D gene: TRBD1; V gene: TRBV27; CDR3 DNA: TGTGCCAGCAGTTTGACAGGGAGGAACTATGGCTACACCTTC; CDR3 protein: CASSLTGRNYGYTF
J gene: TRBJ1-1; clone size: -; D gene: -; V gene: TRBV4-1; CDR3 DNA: TGCGCCAGCAGTTATGGCTCTGAAGCTTTCTTT; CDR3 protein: CASSYGSEAFF
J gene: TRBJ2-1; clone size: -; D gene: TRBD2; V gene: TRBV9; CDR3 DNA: TGTGCCAGCAGCGTCCCTAGCGGGAGGGCCCCCTCCTACAATGAGCAGTTCTTC; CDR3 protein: CASSVPSGRAPSYNEQFF
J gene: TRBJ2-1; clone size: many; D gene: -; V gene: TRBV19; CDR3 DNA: TGTGCGACGGGGGAAGTGAGCTCCTACAATGAGCAGTTCTTC; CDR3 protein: CATGEVSSYNEQFF
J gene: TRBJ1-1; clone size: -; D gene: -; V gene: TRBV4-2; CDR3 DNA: TGTGCCAGCAGCCAAGATGGAGGGGCCCTGAACACTGAAGCTTTCTTT; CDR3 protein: CASSQDGGALNTEAFF
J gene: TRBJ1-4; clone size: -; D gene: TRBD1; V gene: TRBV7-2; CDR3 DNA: TGTGCCAGCAGCCCGAATACAGGGGGCAGAGAAAAACTGTTTTTT; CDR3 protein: CASSPNTGGREKLFF
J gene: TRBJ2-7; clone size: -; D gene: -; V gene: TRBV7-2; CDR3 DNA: TGTGCCAGCAGCTCCGCCGGGGGAACGGCTTACGAGCAGTACTTC; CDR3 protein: CASSSAGGTAYEQYF
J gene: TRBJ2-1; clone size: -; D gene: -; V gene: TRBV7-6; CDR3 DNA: TGTGCCAGCAGCTTAGTTTTTGGGAGGAACATATACAATGAGCAGTTCTTC; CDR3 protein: CASSLVFGRNIYNEQFF
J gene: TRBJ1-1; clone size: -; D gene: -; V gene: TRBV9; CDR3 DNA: TGTGCCAGCAGCCCCCGACAGTACAACACTGAAGCTTTCTTT; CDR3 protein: CASSPRQYNTEAFF
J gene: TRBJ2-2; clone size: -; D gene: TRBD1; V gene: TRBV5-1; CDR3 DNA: TGCGCCAGCAGCACCGGGACAGGGGGCAGCACCGGGGAGCTGTTTTTT; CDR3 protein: CASSTGTGGSTGELFF
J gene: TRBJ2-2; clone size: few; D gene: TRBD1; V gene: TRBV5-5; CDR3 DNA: TGTGCCAGCAGATGGGACAGGGCAGGCGGGGAGCTGTTTTTT; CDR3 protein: CASRWDRAGGELFF
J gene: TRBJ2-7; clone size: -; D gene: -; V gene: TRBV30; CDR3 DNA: TGTGCCTGGAGACCAAAGCGGGCTTTGTACGAGCAGTACTTC; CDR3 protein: CAWRPKRALYEQYF
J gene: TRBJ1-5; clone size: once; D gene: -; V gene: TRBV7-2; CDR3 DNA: TGTGCCAGCAGCTTAGGCCGACAGAGCAATCAGCCCCAGCATTTT; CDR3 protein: CASSLGRQSNQPQHF
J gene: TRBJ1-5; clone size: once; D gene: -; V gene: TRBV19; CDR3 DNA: TGTGCCAGGGCCTGGGGGCACAATCAGCCCCAGCATTTT; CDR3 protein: CARAWGHNQPQHF
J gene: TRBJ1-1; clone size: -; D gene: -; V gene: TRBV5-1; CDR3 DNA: TGCGCCAGCAGCTGGGACATAAACACTGAAGCTTTCTTT; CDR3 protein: CASSWDINTEAFF
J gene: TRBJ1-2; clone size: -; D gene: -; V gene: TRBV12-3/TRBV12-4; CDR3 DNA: TGTGCCAGCAGTATCAGGGCTAACTATGGCTACACCTTC; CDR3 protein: CASSIRANYGYTF
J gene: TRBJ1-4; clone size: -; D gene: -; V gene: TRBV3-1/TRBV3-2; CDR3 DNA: TGTGCCAGCAGCCAAGATCCGCAGTGGCTGTTTTTT; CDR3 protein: CASSQDPQWLFF
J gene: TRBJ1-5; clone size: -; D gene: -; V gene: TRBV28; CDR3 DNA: TGTGCCAGCAGTCCCGAGGCTCAGCCCCAGCATTTT; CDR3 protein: CASSPEAQPQHF
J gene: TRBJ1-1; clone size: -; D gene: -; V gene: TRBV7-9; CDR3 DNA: TGTGCCAGCAGCCCTCGGGACACTGAAGCTTTCTTT; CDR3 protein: CASSPRDTEAFF
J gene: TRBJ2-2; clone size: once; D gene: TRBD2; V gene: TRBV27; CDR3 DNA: TGTGCCAGCAGTTTATCTGCCGGGGGGTGGTTGTTTTTT; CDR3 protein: CASSLSAGGWLFF
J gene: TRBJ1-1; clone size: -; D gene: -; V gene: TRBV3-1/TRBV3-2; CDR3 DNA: TGTGCCAGCAGCCAAGAGGGGGCCAGGGGCCCTACTGAAGCTTTCTTT; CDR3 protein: CASSQEGARGPTEAFF
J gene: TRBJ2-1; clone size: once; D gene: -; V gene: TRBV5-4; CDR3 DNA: TGTGCCAGCAGCGTTGGACAGTACAATGAGCAGTTCTTC; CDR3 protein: CASSVGQYNEQFF
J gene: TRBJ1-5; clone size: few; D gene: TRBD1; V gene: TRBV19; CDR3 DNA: TGTGCCAGTCCTAAGACCGGGACAGGGTATCAGCCCCAGCATTTT; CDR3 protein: CASPKTGTGYQPQHF
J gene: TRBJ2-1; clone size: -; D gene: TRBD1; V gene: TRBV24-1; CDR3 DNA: TGTGCCACCAGTGAGAAGGGACAGGGGTTTCTTAATGAGCAGTTCTTC; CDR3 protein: CATSEKGQGFLNEQFF
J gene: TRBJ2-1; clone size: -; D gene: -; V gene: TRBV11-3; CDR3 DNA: TGTGCCAGCAGCTTAAGTTTGGCAGGGCTAACCCCGAACAATGAGCAGTTCTTC; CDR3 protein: CASSLSLAGLTPNNEQFF